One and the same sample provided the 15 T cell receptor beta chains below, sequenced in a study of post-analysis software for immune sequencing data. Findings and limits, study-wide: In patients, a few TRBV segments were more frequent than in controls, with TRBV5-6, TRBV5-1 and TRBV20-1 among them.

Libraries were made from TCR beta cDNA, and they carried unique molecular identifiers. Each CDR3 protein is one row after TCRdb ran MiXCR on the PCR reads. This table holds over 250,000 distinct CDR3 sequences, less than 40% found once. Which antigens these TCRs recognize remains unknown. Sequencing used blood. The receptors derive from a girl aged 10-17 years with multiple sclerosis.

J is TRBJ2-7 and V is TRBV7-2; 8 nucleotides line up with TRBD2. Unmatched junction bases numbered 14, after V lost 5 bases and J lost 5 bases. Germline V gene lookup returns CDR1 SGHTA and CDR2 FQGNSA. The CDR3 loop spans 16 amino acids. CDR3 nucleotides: TGTGCCAGCAGCCCCGAGGTTCGAGCGGGAGCGGACGAGCAGTACTTC. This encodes CASSPEVRAGADEQYF.

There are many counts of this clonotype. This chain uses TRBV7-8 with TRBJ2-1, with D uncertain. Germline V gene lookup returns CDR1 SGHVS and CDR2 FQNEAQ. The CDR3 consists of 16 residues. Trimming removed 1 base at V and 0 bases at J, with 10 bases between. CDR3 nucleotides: TGTGCCAGCAGCTTAGGACTGCACGTCTCCTACAATGAGCAGTTCTTC. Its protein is CASSLGLHVSYNEQFF.

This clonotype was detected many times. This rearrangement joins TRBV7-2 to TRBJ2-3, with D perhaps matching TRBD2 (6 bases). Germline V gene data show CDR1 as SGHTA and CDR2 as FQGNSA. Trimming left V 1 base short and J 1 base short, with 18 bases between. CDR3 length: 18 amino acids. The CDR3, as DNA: TGTGCCAGCAGCTTAGACAACGGGACTTTCGGCGGCACAGATACGCAGTATTTT. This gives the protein CASSLDNGTFGGTDTQYF. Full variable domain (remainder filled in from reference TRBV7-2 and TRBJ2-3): GAGVSQSPSNKVTEKGKDVELRCDPISGHTALYWYRQSLGQGLEFLIYFQGNSAPDKSGLPSDRFSAERTGGSVSTLTIQRTQQEDSAVYLCASSLDNGTFGGTDTQYFGPGTRLTVL.

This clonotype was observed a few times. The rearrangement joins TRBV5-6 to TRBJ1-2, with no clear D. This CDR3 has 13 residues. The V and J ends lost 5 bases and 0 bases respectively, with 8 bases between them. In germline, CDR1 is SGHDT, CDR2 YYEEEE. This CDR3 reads CASRRTANYGYTF. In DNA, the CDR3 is TGTGCCAGCAGGCGGACGGCTAACTATGGCTACACCTTC.

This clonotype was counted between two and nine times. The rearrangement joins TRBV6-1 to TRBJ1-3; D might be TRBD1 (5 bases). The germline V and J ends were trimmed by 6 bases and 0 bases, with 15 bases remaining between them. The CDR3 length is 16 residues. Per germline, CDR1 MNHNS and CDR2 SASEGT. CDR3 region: CASRSATGISGNTIYF. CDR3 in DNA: TGTGCCAGCAGGAGCGCCACAGGTATCTCTGGAAACACCATATATTTT.

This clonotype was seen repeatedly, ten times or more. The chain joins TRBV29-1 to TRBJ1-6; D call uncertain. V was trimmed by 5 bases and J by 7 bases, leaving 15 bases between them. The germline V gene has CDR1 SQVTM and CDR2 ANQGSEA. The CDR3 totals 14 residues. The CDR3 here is CSVQVEGGNSPLHF. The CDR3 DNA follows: TGCAGCGTTCAAGTTGAGGGAGGCAATTCACCCCTCCACTTT.

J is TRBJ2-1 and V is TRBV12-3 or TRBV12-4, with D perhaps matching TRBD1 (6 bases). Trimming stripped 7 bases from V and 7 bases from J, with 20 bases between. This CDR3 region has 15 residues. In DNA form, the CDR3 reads TGTGCCAGCACGTCACCAGGGGTCCTAATGAATGAGCAGTTCTTC. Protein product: CASTSPGVLMNEQFF.

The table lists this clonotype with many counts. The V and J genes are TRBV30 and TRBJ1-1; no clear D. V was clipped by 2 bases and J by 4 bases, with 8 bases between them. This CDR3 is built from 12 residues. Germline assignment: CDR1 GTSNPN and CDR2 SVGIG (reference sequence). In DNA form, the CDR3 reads TGTGCCTGGAGTCTAGTGGGCACTGAAGCTTTCTTT. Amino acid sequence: CAWSLVGTEAFF.

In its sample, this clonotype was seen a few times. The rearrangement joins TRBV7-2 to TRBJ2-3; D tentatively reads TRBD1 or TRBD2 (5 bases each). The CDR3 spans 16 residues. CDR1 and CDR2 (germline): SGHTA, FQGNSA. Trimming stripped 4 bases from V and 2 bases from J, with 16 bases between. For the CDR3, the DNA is TGTGCCAGCAGCTCCGACCGTGGGGGATACACAGATACGCAGTATTTT. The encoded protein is CASSSDRGGYTDTQYF.

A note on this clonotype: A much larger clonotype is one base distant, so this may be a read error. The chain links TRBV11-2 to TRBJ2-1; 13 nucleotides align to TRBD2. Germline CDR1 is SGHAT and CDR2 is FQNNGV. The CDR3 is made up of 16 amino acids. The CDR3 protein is CAGSFSTSGRADEQFF. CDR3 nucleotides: TGTGCCGGCAGCTTTAGTACTAGCGGGAGGGCCGATGAGCAGTTCTTC.

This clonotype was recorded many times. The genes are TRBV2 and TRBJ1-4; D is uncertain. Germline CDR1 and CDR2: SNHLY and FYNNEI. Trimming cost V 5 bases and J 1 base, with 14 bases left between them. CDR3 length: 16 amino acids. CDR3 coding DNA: TGTGCCAGCAGTTCGTTAGGCGGGAGAACTAATGAAAAACTGTTTTTT. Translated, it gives CASSSLGGRTNEKLFF.

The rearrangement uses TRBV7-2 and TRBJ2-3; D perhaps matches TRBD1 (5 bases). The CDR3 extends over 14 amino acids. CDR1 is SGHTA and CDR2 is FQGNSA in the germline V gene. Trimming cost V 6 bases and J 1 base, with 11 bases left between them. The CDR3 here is CASSRGRGTDTQYF. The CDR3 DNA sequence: TGTGCCAGCAGTAGGGGCCGGGGCACAGATACGCAGTATTTT.

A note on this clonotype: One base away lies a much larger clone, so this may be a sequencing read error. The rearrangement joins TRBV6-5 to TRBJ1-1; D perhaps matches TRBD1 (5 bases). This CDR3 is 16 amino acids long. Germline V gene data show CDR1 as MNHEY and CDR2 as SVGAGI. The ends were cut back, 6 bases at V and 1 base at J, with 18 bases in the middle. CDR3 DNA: TGTGCCAGCAGACCCGCGGCTCGGAGGGGGAACACTGAAGCTTTCTTT. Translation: CASRPAARRGNTEAFF.

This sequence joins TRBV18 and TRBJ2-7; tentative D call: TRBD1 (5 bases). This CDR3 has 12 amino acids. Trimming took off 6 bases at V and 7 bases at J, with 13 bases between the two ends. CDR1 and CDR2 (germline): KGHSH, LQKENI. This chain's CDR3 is CASSKGREEQYF. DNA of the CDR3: TGTGCCAGCTCCAAGGGCAGGGAAGAGCAGTACTTC.

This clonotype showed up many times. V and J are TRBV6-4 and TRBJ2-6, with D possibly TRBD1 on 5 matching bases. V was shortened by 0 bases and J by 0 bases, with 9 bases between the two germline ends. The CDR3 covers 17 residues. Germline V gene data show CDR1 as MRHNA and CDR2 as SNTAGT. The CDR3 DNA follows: TGTGCCAGCAGTGACTCGACAGCCGGCTCTGGGGCCAACGTCCTGACTTTC. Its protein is CASSDSTAGSGANVLTF.